The 29 T cell receptor beta chains reported below all come from one sample, sequenced in a study of blood T cell repertoires in COVID-19. Data came from immunoSEQ multiplex PCR; TCRdb stores just in-frame clones and leaves some out. The sample has some 300,000 clones, 86% seen once. Sequenced input: peripheral blood. The receptor source for this set is a woman aged 70-85 years with COVID-19, enrolled during active disease.

CDR3 residues: CSVDGQGGQPQHF. The CDR3 coding sequence is TGCAGCGTTGATGGCCAGGGAGGTCAGCCCCAGCATTTT. The chain uses TRBV29-1 and TRBJ1-5; D might be TRBD1 (5 bases). Germline V gene data show CDR1 as SQVTM and CDR2 as ANQGSEA. With 3 bases removed from V and 6 bases from J, the gap between germline ends came to 12 bases. This CDR3 is built from 13 residues.

The rearrangement links TRBV9 to TRBJ2-3; 7 bases align to TRBD1. CDR1 and CDR2 (germline): SGDLS, YYNGEE. The CDR3 length is 14 residues. Trimming cost V 0 bases and J 6 bases; bases outside gene matches: 4. The CDR3 bases are TGTGCCAGCAGCGTAGAAGGCAGGGGGGATACGCAGTATTTT. Its protein product is CASSVEGRGDTQYF.

This rearrangement joins TRBV27 to TRBJ1-5; 7 bases match TRBD1. Per germline, CDR1 MNHEY and CDR2 SMNVEV (reference sequence). V was clipped by 10 bases and J by 0 bases; unmatched bases: 6. The length of the CDR3 is 14 residues. CDR3 residues: CATRTGHSNQPQHF. The CDR3 DNA follows: TGTGCCACCAGGACAGGACATAGCAATCAGCCCCAGCATTTT.

This clone has a single count. V usage is TRBV9 and J usage is TRBJ1-1; the D gene is possibly TRBD1 (6 bases). Trimming shortened V by 2 bases and J by 6 bases, and 23 bases separated the two germline ends. This CDR3 comprises 17 residues. Germline CDR1 is SGDLS and CDR2 is YYNGEE. The CDR3 DNA reads as TGTGCCAGCAGCGTTACAGGGTCGGGGAGGGGAAACGCTGAAGCTTTCTTT. Translated, it gives CASSVTGSGRGNAEAFF.

The chain joins TRBV9 to TRBJ2-5; maybe TRBD2 (5 bases). This CDR3 is built from 15 residues. Trimming took 0 bases from V and 2 from J, leaving 11 bases between them. Germline V gene data show CDR1 as SGDLS and CDR2 as YYNGEE. In nucleotides, the CDR3 is TGTGCCAGCAGCGTAGCTAACGGACTTCAAGAGACCCAGTACTTC. This gives the protein CASSVANGLQETQYF. Supplemented by reference TRBV9 and TRBJ2-5, the full variable domain reads DSGVTQTPKHLITATGQRVTLRCSPRSGDLSVYWYQQSLDQGLQFLIQYYNGEERAKGNILERFSAQQFPDLHSELNLSSLELGDSALYFCASSVANGLQETQYFGPGTRLLVL.

The chain combines TRBV7-2 with TRBJ2-1; D call uncertain. Trimming left V 5 bases short and J 6 bases short, with 11 bases between. The CDR3 spans 13 residues. Germline V gene sequence: CDR1 SGHTA, CDR2 FQGNSA. In DNA form, the CDR3 reads TGTGCCAGCAGCCCAGGTCCGGCCAATGAGCAGTTCTTC. This gives the protein CASSPGPANEQFF. Complete variable domain (other parts from reference TRBV7-2 and TRBJ2-1): GAGVSQSPSNKVTEKGKDVELRCDPISGHTALYWYRQSLGQGLEFLIYFQGNSAPDKSGLPSDRFSAERTGGSVSTLTIQRTQQEDSAVYLCASSPGPANEQFFGPGTRLTVL.

The rearrangement links TRBV7-9 to TRBJ1-4; possibly TRBD1 for D (6 bases). Trimming shortened V by 5 bases and J by 0 bases, and 10 bases separated the two germline ends. The CDR3 has 15 residues. Looked up from germline, CDR1 is SEHNR and CDR2 is FQNEAQ (reference sequence). CDR3 loop: CASSGDIPTNEKLFF. The CDR3 coding sequence is TGTGCCAGCAGCGGGGACATCCCAACTAATGAAAAACTGTTTTTT.

The chain uses TRBV19 and TRBJ2-1; 10 nucleotides align to TRBD2. This CDR3 comprises 16 residues. V lost 3 bases and J lost 4; bases outside the gene matches: 6. Germline CDR1 and CDR2: LNHDA and SQIVND (reference sequence). The CDR3 reads CASSMWSGGVYNEQFF. The CDR3 nucleotides read TGTGCCAGTAGTATGTGGAGCGGGGGGGTTTACAATGAGCAGTTCTTC.

The chain links TRBV7-2 to TRBJ1-4; D uncertain. CDR1 is SGHTA, CDR2 FQGNSA, per germline. The CDR3 has 14 amino acids. Between the trimmed V and J ends, which lost 3 bases and 8 bases, there was a span of 13 bases. This chain's CDR3 is CASSLGPGGEKLFF. The CDR3 DNA is TGTGCCAGCAGCTTGGGTCCGGGTGGCGAAAAACTGTTTTTT.

The gene calls are TRBV10-3 and TRBJ2-7, with D perhaps matching TRBD1 (6 bases). Germline-derived CDR1 and CDR2 are ENHRY and SYGVKD. V was clipped by 3 bases and J by 4 bases, with 10 bases between them. There are 13 residues in the CDR3. The DNA for the CDR3 is TGTGCCATCAGTGATGACAGGCGGTACGAGCAGTACTTC. Translation gives CAISDDRRYEQYF.

This chain joins TRBV5-1 and TRBJ1-1; D unclear. CDR1 is SGHRS, CDR2 YFSETQ, per germline. The CDR3 runs 13 residues. V shed 4 bases and J shed 10 bases, with 17 bases lying between them. CDR3 loop: CASSPLGTSRAFF. The DNA of the CDR3 is TGCGCCAGCAGCCCGTTGGGCACCTCAAGAGCTTTCTTT.

The V and J genes are TRBV4-2 and TRBJ2-1; 7 positions agree with TRBD2. V dropped 1 base and J dropped 2; count of bases not matched to a gene: 11. CDR1 and CDR2 (germline): LGHNA, YNFKEQ. CDR3 size: 18 residues. As DNA, the CDR3 is TGTGCCAGCAGCCAAGTAATGGCGGGGGATTGGGCCTACAATGAGCAGTTCTTC. Translated, it gives CASSQVMAGDWAYNEQFF.

This rearrangement joins TRBV28 to TRBJ2-4; tentatively, D is TRBD1 (6 bases). The CDR3 is made up of 16 amino acids. Germline lookup yields CDR1 MDHEN and CDR2 SYDVKM. V lost 5 bases to trimming and J lost 1 base, with 15 bases between them. For the CDR3, the DNA is TGTGCCAGCAGTCAGACAGGATTCAGTGCCAAAAACATTCAGTACTTC. It codes for CASSQTGFSAKNIQYF. Looking up the rest from reference TRBV28 and TRBJ2-4 gives the full variable domain: DVKVTQSSRYLVKRTGEKVFLECVQDMDHENMFWYRQDPGLGLRLIYFSYDVKMKEKGDIPEGYSVSREKKERFSLILESASTNQTSMYLCASSQTGFSAKNIQYFGAGTRLSVL.

V is TRBV7-8 and J is TRBJ2-2, with TRBD1 matching 7 bases. Germline CDR1 is SGHVS and CDR2 is FQNEAQ. The CDR3 extends over 15 amino acids. The V gene end was trimmed by 5 bases and the J gene end by 0 bases; junction bases not matched to a gene: 3. CDR3 coding DNA: TGTGCCAGCAGCCCCGACAGGGCGAACACCGGGGAGCTGTTTTTT. Amino acids: CASSPDRANTGELFF. Full variable domain (rest looked up from reference TRBV7-8 and TRBJ2-2): GAGVSQSPRYKVAKRGQDVALRCDPISGHVSLFWYQQALGQGPEFLTYFQNEAQLDKSGLPSDRFFAERPEGSVSTLKIQRTQQEDSAVYLCASSPDRANTGELFFGEGSRLTVL.

The chain links TRBV15 to TRBJ2-3, with D unclear. The CDR3 consists of 13 residues. Germline values: CDR1 LNHNV, CDR2 YYDKDF (reference sequence). V was clipped by 3 bases and J by 2 bases, with 6 bases between them. CDR3 in amino acids: CATSSPNTDTQYF. In DNA, the CDR3 is TGTGCCACCAGCAGTCCCAACACAGATACGCAGTATTTT.

The V and J genes are TRBV9 and TRBJ2-5, with TRBD2 as a possible D gene (6 bases). CDR1 is SGDLS and CDR2 is YYNGEE in the germline V gene. The CDR3 spans 16 residues. V was clipped by 3 bases and J by 5 bases, with 20 bases between them. CDR3 loop: CASSAGGTGVGETQYF. In DNA form, the CDR3 reads TGTGCCAGCAGCGCTGGAGGGACTGGCGTTGGGGAGACCCAGTACTTC.

Turning to this clone: This specimen includes other DNA sequences encoding the same CDR3. CDR3 in amino acids: CASSLDGSNTEAFF. The DNA of the CDR3 is TGCGCCAGCAGCTTGGACGGGAGCAACACTGAAGCTTTCTTT. V is TRBV5-1 and J is TRBJ1-1; D not certain. With 0 bases removed from V and 2 bases from J, the gap between germline ends came to 8 bases. The CDR3 totals 14 residues. Germline CDR1 is SGHRS and CDR2 is YFSETQ.

This rearrangement joins TRBV7-6 to TRBJ2-3, with 8 bases lining up with TRBD2. With 5 bases clipped from V and 0 bases from J, the junction kept 4 bases outside the gene matches. The CDR3 contains 15 residues. Per the germline V gene, CDR1 is SGHVS and CDR2 is FNYEAQ. In DNA form, the CDR3 reads TGTGCCAGCAGCCCTAGCGGGTCTAGCACAGATACGCAGTATTTT. Translation gives CASSPSGSSTDTQYF.

The chain recombines TRBV27 with TRBJ2-1; 7 nucleotides align to TRBD2. The trim removed 2 bases at V and 7 bases at J, leaving 2 bases unmatched. This CDR3 contains 13 residues. CDR1 and CDR2 from the germline V gene are MNHEY and SMNVEV (reference sequence). CDR3 sequence reads: CASSLGGVNEQFF. In DNA, the CDR3 is TGTGCCAGCAGTTTAGGGGGGGTGAATGAGCAGTTCTTC.

The chain couples TRBV12-5 to TRBJ1-5; D might be TRBD1 (6 bases). CDR1 and CDR2 from the germline V gene are LGHNT and FRNRAP. The CDR3 covers 16 residues. The V end was cut by 3 bases, the J end by 6 bases, with 18 bases between. CDR3 amino acids: CASGLVLSGGSQPQHF. CDR3 coding DNA: TGTGCTAGTGGTTTAGTTCTTTCGGGGGGCAGTCAGCCCCAGCATTTT. The full variable domain, with the rest looked up from reference TRBV12-5 and TRBJ1-5, is DARVTQTPRHKVTEMGQEVTMRCQPILGHNTVFWYRQTMMQGLELLAYFRNRAPLDDSGMPKDRFSAEMPDATLATLKIQPSEPRDSAVYFCASGLVLSGGSQPQHFGDGTRLSIL.

This sequence joins TRBV7-8 and TRBJ2-3, with D hard to call. In germline, CDR1 is SGHVS, CDR2 FQNEAQ. Trimming removed 3 bases at V and 5 bases at J, with 6 bases between. The CDR3 is 12 residues long. This CDR3 is CASSFLLDTQYF. In nucleotides, the CDR3 is TGTGCCAGCAGCTTCCTCTTAGATACGCAGTATTTT.

The chain combines TRBV25-1 with TRBJ2-1, with 12 bases matching TRBD2. V lost 3 bases and J lost 8; bases outside the gene matches: 5. Germline lookup yields CDR1 MGHDK and CDR2 SYGVNS. The CDR3 is made up of 15 amino acids. The CDR3 here is CASSDRTSGVYEQFF. The CDR3 DNA reads as TGTGCCAGCAGTGACCGGACTAGCGGGGTATATGAGCAGTTCTTC.

The sample holds one count of this clone. The V gene is TRBV2, the J gene TRBJ2-7; D remains unclear. V lost 6 bases, J lost 2 bases, and 5 bases lay in between. The germline CDR1 and CDR2 sequences are SNHLY and FYNNEI. The CDR3 covers 11 residues. The DNA for the CDR3 is TGTGCCAGCAGCTTCCCCTACGAGCAGTACTTC. Translation: CASSFPYEQYF.

This chain's CDR3 is CASSQWDRGNEQFF. The CDR3 DNA sequence: TGTGCCAGCAGCCAATGGGACAGGGGGAATGAGCAGTTCTTC. The gene calls are TRBV3-1 (or the pseudogene TRBV3-2) and TRBJ2-1; 11 bases are a match to TRBD1. Per the germline V gene, CDR1 is LGHDT and CDR2 is YNNKEL (reference sequence). Unmatched junction bases numbered 1, after V lost 2 bases and J lost 7 bases. This CDR3 is built from 14 residues.

This clone was found a few times. CDR3 residues: CSVALSNIQYF. In DNA, the CDR3 is TGCAGCGTTGCACTATCAAACATTCAGTACTTC. The chain carries TRBV29-1 and TRBJ2-4, with D uncertain. The CDR3 covers 11 residues. Germline V gives CDR1 SQVTM, CDR2 ANQGSEA. V dropped 4 bases and J dropped 6 bases, with 7 bases sitting between them.

The rearrangement uses TRBV7-2 and TRBJ2-3; weak D call: TRBD2 (6 bases). Trimming took 6 bases from V and 4 from J, leaving 20 bases between them. The CDR3 covers 16 residues. CDR1 and CDR2 (germline): SGHTA, FQGNSA. For the CDR3, the DNA is TGTGCCAGCAGGAGTCAGTCGGGAGCGGGCCCAGATACGCAGTATTTT. As protein: CASRSQSGAGPDTQYF. The variable domain in full, completed from reference TRBV7-2 and TRBJ2-3, reads GAGVSQSPSNKVTEKGKDVELRCDPISGHTALYWYRQSLGQGLEFLIYFQGNSAPDKSGLPSDRFSAERTGGSVSTLTIQRTQQEDSAVYLCASRSQSGAGPDTQYFGPGTRLTVL.

This sequence joins TRBV28 and TRBJ1-2; D gene unclear. CDR3 length: 13 residues. CDR1 is MDHEN and CDR2 is SYDVKM in the germline V gene. V gave up 11 bases and J gave up 8 bases, with 21 bases separating them. CDR3 nucleotides: TGTGCCCTAGCCCCCCAACCCGGGCACGGCTACACCTTC. Its translation is CALAPQPGHGYTF.

The chain joins TRBV3-1 (or the pseudogene TRBV3-2) to TRBJ2-3; possibly TRBD2 for D (5 bases). The CDR3 is made up of 16 amino acids. Looked up from germline, CDR1 is LGHDT and CDR2 is YNNKEL (reference sequence). Between the trimmed V and J ends, which lost 4 bases and 1 base, there was a span of 15 bases. The DNA for the CDR3 is TGTGCCAGCAGCCCCGGACTGACCACTGGCACAGATACGCAGTATTTT. Protein sequence: CASSPGLTTGTDTQYF.

This rearrangement joins TRBV3-1 (or the pseudogene TRBV3-2) to TRBJ1-2; D remains ambiguous. CDR1 is LGHDT and CDR2 is YNNKEL in the germline V gene (reference sequence). This CDR3 comprises 12 residues. Trimming pared 0 bases from V and 7 bases from J, leaving 6 bases between. The CDR3 sequence is CASSQDRRGYTF. CDR3 nucleotide sequence: TGTGCCAGCAGCCAAGACAGGCGTGGCTACACCTTC.